Listed below are T cell receptor beta chains from one sample, sequenced in a study of blood T cells in healthy people across ages. TCRdb itself ran the 5' RACE reads through MiXCR, one entry per CDR3 protein. The data hold fewer than 800,000 distinct CDR3 sequences, with approximately 49% observed a single time. The specimen sequenced was blood. The receptors were gathered from a woman in her sixties in good health. Both conserved end residues are part of each CDR3.

J gene | V gene | CDR3 protein
TRBJ1-6 | TRBV4-1 | CASSQEVQADNSPLHF
TRBJ2-4 | TRBV7-2 | CASSPRTGREQYF
TRBJ1-2 | TRBV7-9 | CASSLWASDGVYGYTF
TRBJ2-6 | TRBV7-9 | CASSQLRQFSGANVLTF
TRBJ2-3 | TRBV20-1 | CSARDWASRVDTQYF
TRBJ2-1 | TRBV10-3 | CAISDRGDGQDEQFF
TRBJ2-1 | TRBV10-3 | CAISESWTSAYNEQFF
- | TRBV20-1 | CSARDQPRLTGYNEQYF
TRBJ2-7 | TRBV9 | CASSVEGRRDEQYF
TRBJ2-5 | TRBV29-1 | CSVGGQGKGRQYF
TRBJ2-3 | TRBV10-3 | CAISGPGPDTQYF
TRBJ2-7 | TRBV4-1 | CASRRGDLVSYEQYF
TRBJ2-5 | TRBV20-1 | CSARLGQQETQYF
TRBJ2-3 | TRBV29-1 | CSVEGQREITDTQYF
TRBJ2-5 | TRBV25-1 | CASGDVVTSGRREQYF
TRBJ2-1 | TRBV29-1 | CSVREGSGETQFF
- | TRBV18 | CASSPSSGGGSYNEQYF
TRBJ2-6 | TRBV5-1 | CASSHQQGSGANVLTF
TRBJ1-2 | TRBV14 | CASSPAYFKANYGYTF
- | TRBV27 | CASSNPREGVHIQYF
TRBJ2-3 | TRBV4-2 | CASSQDTWLTQYF
TRBJ2-5 | TRBV20-1 | CSARDAGAGETQYF
TRBJ2-7 | TRBV10-3 | CAISPLEGIEQYF
TRBJ2-7 | TRBV12-3/TRBV12-4 | CASSSQGLDSYEQYF
TRBJ1-2 | TRBV29-1 | CSVEGVVYGYTF
TRBJ2-7 | TRBV15 | CATSRRITAYDSSYEQYF
TRBJ2-1 | TRBV19 | CASSIGGGNNEQFF
TRBJ2-5 | TRBV7-7 | CASSLGSGASLYQETQYF
TRBJ2-7 | TRBV7-2 | CASSTYGTGHYEQYF
TRBJ2-7 | TRBV6-1 | CASSGGTGEGYEQYF
TRBJ2-2 | TRBV10-3 | CAISEPQGSGELFF
TRBJ2-7 | TRBV15 | CATSLGYYEQYF
TRBJ2-3 | TRBV4-2 | CASSQSLAGGDTQYF
TRBJ2-7 | TRBV2 | CASSEAPGPAYEQYF
TRBJ2-2 | TRBV7-9 | CASSLGRMNTGELFF
TRBJ1-1 | TRBV20-1 | CSAGGSNTEAFF
TRBJ2-3 | TRBV5-4 | CASSPGLAARADTQYF
TRBJ1-2 | TRBV12-3/TRBV12-4 | CASSEAGQGYGYTF
TRBJ2-1 | TRBV7-2 | CASSSPGQGRSNEQFF
TRBJ2-6 | TRBV29-1 | CSVFDSSGANVLTF